These 28 T cell receptor beta chains originate from one sample sequenced in a study of OX40 agonist ivuxolimab in advanced cancers. Using immunoSEQ multiplex PCR, the repertoire was profiled, and TCRdb retains in-frame clones only, with some absent. Of about 50,000 clones in the sample, just under 80% are singletons; the top ten hold approximately 2.3%. The source was CD4+ or CD8+ T cells sorted from blood, collected in a trial of the OX40 agonist ivuxolimab. Receptors originate from an adult with an advanced solid tumor such as melanoma, head and neck, liver or kidney cancer.

The chain links TRBV18 to TRBJ2-7; D gene ambiguous. The V gene lost 3 bases and the J gene lost 2 bases, with 8 bases spanning the gap. Germline V CDR1 and CDR2: KGHSH, LQKENI. This CDR3 has 13 amino acids. DNA of the CDR3: TGTGCCAGCTCACCCCGGGCCGCCTACGAGCAGTACTTC. It specifies CASSPRAAYEQYF.

CDR3 nucleotide sequence: TGTGCCAGCAGTTTATCTAGCCCGGATACGCAGTATTTT. Protein product: CASSLSSPDTQYF. The V and J genes are TRBV28 and TRBJ2-3, with D possibly matching TRBD2 (5 bases). V lost 1 base and J lost 6, with 8 bases in between. CDR3 length: 13 amino acids. CDR1 MDHEN and CDR2 SYDVKM come from the germline V gene. Supplemented by reference TRBV28 and TRBJ2-3, the full variable domain reads DVKVTQSSRYLVKRTGEKVFLECVQDMDHENMFWYRQDPGLGLRLIYFSYDVKMKEKGDIPEGYSVSREKKERFSLILESASTNQTSMYLCASSLSSPDTQYFGPGTRLTVL.

The DNA for the CDR3 is TGCGCCAGCAGCCCCGGGACCGACTATCATACGCAGTATTTT. It specifies CASSPGTDYHTQYF. V is TRBV5-1 and J is TRBJ2-3; D may be TRBD1 or TRBD2 (5 bases each). The germline V gene has CDR1 SGHRS and CDR2 YFSETQ. The CDR3 totals 14 residues. V was clipped by 4 bases and J by 7 bases, with 16 bases between them.

V and J are TRBV11-2 and TRBJ2-1, with D hard to call. The CDR3 runs 12 residues. In germline, CDR1 is SGHAT, CDR2 FQNNGV. V was pared by 5 bases and J by 9 bases, with 11 bases between. In DNA, the CDR3 is TGTGCCAGCAGCCCCCTAGTGGGTGAGCAGTTCTTC. It translates to CASSPLVGEQFF.

The chain carries TRBV10-2 and TRBJ1-1; D gene unclear. The V gene's germline CDR1 is WSHSY and CDR2 SAAADI. This CDR3 has 14 amino acids. The V and J ends lost 8 bases and 1 base respectively, with 14 bases between them. This chain's CDR3 is CASCPAWGNTEAFF. For the CDR3, the DNA is TGCGCCAGCTGCCCTGCGTGGGGGAACACTGAAGCTTTCTTT.

The genes are TRBV5-1 and TRBJ2-2; D unclear. V dropped 4 bases and J dropped 2 bases, with 12 bases sitting between them. There are 15 residues in the CDR3. Per the germline V gene, CDR1 is SGHRS and CDR2 is YFSETQ. The chain's CDR3 is CASSPDGRNTGELFF. In DNA form, the CDR3 reads TGCGCCAGCAGCCCCGATGGTCGCAACACCGGGGAGCTGTTTTTT.

The chain joins TRBV7-2 to TRBJ1-6; 8 bases are a match to TRBD1. The junction had 6 bases not matched to a gene; V was cut back by 5 bases and J by 12 bases. There are 13 residues in the CDR3. Germline values: CDR1 SGHTA, CDR2 FQGNSA. The CDR3 protein is CASSKDRVEPLHF. As DNA, the CDR3 is TGTGCCAGCAGCAAGGACAGGGTGGAACCCCTCCACTTT.

The chain uses TRBV21-1 and TRBJ1-2; the table's D call, TRBD1, has no DNA check behind it. TRBV21-1 is given as a pseudogene. This CDR3 has 14 residues. As DNA, the CDR3 is TGTGCCAGCAGGAGGACAGGGGAAAACTATGGCTACACCTTC. Translation: CASRRTGENYGYTF.

The CDR3 nucleotides read TGTGCCAGCAGTTTGGGACAGGGAGCAGCTTTCTTT. Protein: CASSLGQGAAFF. V gene TRBV6-5 combines with J gene TRBJ1-1; TRBD1 aligns across 9 bases. This CDR3 contains 12 residues. Germline lookup yields CDR1 MNHEY and CDR2 SVGAGI. J gave up 10 bases and V 4 bases, and 4 bases lay outside the gene matches.

This sequence joins TRBV7-9 and TRBJ1-6; TRBD1 matches at 7 bases. V lost 6 bases to trimming and J lost 5 bases; unmatched junction nucleotides: 7. CDR1 is SEHNR and CDR2 is FQNEAQ in the germline V gene (reference sequence). The CDR3 runs to 15 residues. The CDR3 loop is CASRPSGTDNSPLHF. CDR3 DNA sequence: TGTGCCAGCAGACCGTCCGGGACAGATAATTCACCCCTCCACTTT.

V usage is TRBV19 and J usage is TRBJ2-3, with D perhaps TRBD1 or TRBD2 (6 bases each). The CDR3 extends over 15 amino acids. CDR1 is LNHDA, CDR2 SQIVND, per germline (reference sequence). V gave up 6 bases and J gave up 1 base, with 14 bases separating them. CDR3 sequence: CASRSQGGGTDTQYF. CDR3 nucleotides: TGTGCCAGTAGGTCACAGGGAGGTGGCACAGATACGCAGTATTTT.

This chain links TRBV9 with TRBJ1-5, with D perhaps TRBD1 (5 bases). The CDR3 is made up of 16 amino acids. The V end was cut by 3 bases, the J end by 2 bases, with 15 bases between. CDR1 SGDLS and CDR2 YYNGEE come from the germline V gene. CDR3 amino acids: CASSAIRQGRNQPQHF. The CDR3 DNA sequence: TGTGCCAGCAGCGCCATCCGCCAGGGACGCAATCAGCCCCAGCATTTT. The variable domain in full, completed from reference TRBV9 and TRBJ1-5, reads DSGVTQTPKHLITATGQRVTLRCSPRSGDLSVYWYQQSLDQGLQFLIQYYNGEERAKGNILERFSAQQFPDLHSELNLSSLELGDSALYFCASSAIRQGRNQPQHFGDGTRLSIL.

This clone came up once. The chain links TRBV5-1 to TRBJ2-7, with D perhaps given as TRBD1 or TRBD2 (5 bases each). This CDR3 spans 16 amino acids. CDR1 is SGHRS and CDR2 is YFSETQ in the germline V gene. Trimming left V 0 bases short and J 5 bases short, with 18 bases between. For the CDR3, the DNA is TGCGCCAGCAGCTTGGCCATGAGGGGAGACAAGAACGAGCAGTACTTC. As protein: CASSLAMRGDKNEQYF.

V usage is TRBV14 and J usage is TRBJ2-3; D uncertain. CDR1 SGHDN and CDR2 FVKESK come from the germline V gene. V lost 1 base and J lost 2, with 16 bases in between. The CDR3 runs to 17 residues. CDR3 nucleotides: TGTGCCAGCAGCCAAGTCGGGTTCTTGCGTTTCACAGATACGCAGTATTTT. Protein: CASSQVGFLRFTDTQYF.

This clone was seen only a few times. CDR3 region: CASNRGGSGDKQQFF. The CDR3, as DNA: TGTGCCAGCAACCGGGGAGGTAGCGGGGACAAACAGCAGTTCTTC. This chain connects TRBV28 to TRBJ2-1; 8 bases line up with TRBD2. The junction had 16 bases not matched to a gene; V was cut back by 7 bases and J by 11 bases. The CDR3 loop spans 15 amino acids. The germline CDR1 and CDR2 sequences are MDHEN and SYDVKM.

The rearrangement uses TRBV5-1 and TRBJ2-7; D may be TRBD1 or TRBD2 (5 bases each). CDR3 length: 15 amino acids. The V end was cut by 0 bases, the J end by 3 bases, with 13 bases between. CDR1 is SGHRS and CDR2 is YFSETQ in the germline V gene. The CDR3 here is CASSLAGTVVYEQYF. CDR3 sequence (DNA): TGCGCCAGCAGCTTGGCAGGGACGGTGGTCTACGAGCAGTACTTC.

The J gene is TRBJ1-1, the V gene TRBV10-3; tentative D call: TRBD1 (6 bases). Germline V lookup: CDR1 ENHRY, CDR2 SYGVKD. This CDR3 comprises 15 residues. V was clipped by 0 bases and J by 3 bases, with 11 bases between them. The CDR3 here is CAISESRGTYTEAFF. In nucleotides, the CDR3 is TGTGCCATCAGTGAGTCGAGGGGGACCTACACTGAAGCTTTCTTT.

The rearrangement links TRBV11-2 to TRBJ2-6, with D perhaps TRBD1 (5 bases). This CDR3 region has 20 residues. Trimming removed 0 bases at V and 0 bases at J, with 18 bases between. CDR1 is SGHAT, CDR2 FQNNGV, per germline. The CDR3 coding sequence is TGTGCCAGCAGCTTAGATCCTCAGGGCGGCCCGTTCTCTGGGGCCAACGTCCTGACTTTC. Amino acids: CASSLDPQGGPFSGANVLTF.

The chain employs TRBV18 and TRBJ1-5; unclear D gene. Germline CDR1 is KGHSH and CDR2 is LQKENI. Trimming removed 6 bases at V and 2 bases at J, with 11 bases between. CDR3 length: 14 amino acids. For the CDR3, the DNA is TGTGCCAGCTCCGGTACCTTTGGCAATCAGCCCCAGCATTTT. Translated: CASSGTFGNQPQHF.

The sample holds a few counts of this clone. V gene TRBV9 combines with J gene TRBJ2-7, with 9 bases lining up with TRBD1. V lost 3 bases and J lost 3; bases outside the gene matches: 10. Germline values: CDR1 SGDLS, CDR2 YYNGEE. CDR3 length equals 16 residues. For the CDR3, the DNA is TGTGCCAGCAGCGCCGCCGCAGACAGGGGGGACTACGAGCAGTACTTC. This translates into CASSAAADRGDYEQYF. Full variable domain (remainder filled in from reference TRBV9 and TRBJ2-7): DSGVTQTPKHLITATGQRVTLRCSPRSGDLSVYWYQQSLDQGLQFLIQYYNGEERAKGNILERFSAQQFPDLHSELNLSSLELGDSALYFCASSAAADRGDYEQYFGPGTRLTVT.

The genes are TRBV27 and TRBJ2-4; 12 positions match TRBD2. With 5 bases clipped from V and 8 bases from J, the junction kept 13 bases outside the gene matches. There are 17 residues in the CDR3. Germline CDR1 is MNHEY and CDR2 is SMNVEV (reference sequence). As DNA, the CDR3 is TGTGCCAGCAGTCCTATGACTAGCGGGAGCGATGTGGACATTCAGTACTTC. Translation gives CASSPMTSGSDVDIQYF.

A few counts support this clone. The chain has TRBV6-1 and TRBJ2-1; TRBD1 matches 7 bases. The CDR3 covers 13 residues. Germline CDR1 reads MNHNS; CDR2 reads SASEGT. After removal of 10 bases from V and 4 bases from J, the junction contained 7 bases not matched to a gene. CDR3 amino acids: CATGTERYNEQFF. CDR3 nucleotide sequence: TGTGCCACCGGGACAGAGAGATACAATGAGCAGTTCTTC.

The J gene is TRBJ1-3, the V gene TRBV5-4; D gene ambiguous. Trimming removed 0 bases from V and 0 bases from J, with 7 bases in between. The length of the CDR3 is 15 residues. Germline V CDR1 and CDR2: SGHNT, YYREEE (reference sequence). The CDR3 coding sequence is TGTGCCAGCAGCTTGGAAGGGAGCTCTGGAAACACCATATATTTT. Translation: CASSLEGSSGNTIYF.

The chain carries TRBV19 and TRBJ2-2; D possibly corresponds to TRBD2 (5 bases). Trimming took off 7 bases at V and 4 bases at J, with 13 bases between the two ends. The CDR3 extends over 14 amino acids. The germline V gene encodes CDR1 LNHDA and CDR2 SQIVND (reference sequence). CDR3 coding DNA: TGTGCCAGTAAGGAGGAGCGTATCACCGGGGAGCTGTTTTTT. This gives the protein CASKEERITGELFF.

The chain is built from TRBV28 and TRBJ2-1; TRBD1 agrees at 9 bases. The CDR3 extends over 15 amino acids. Germline values: CDR1 MDHEN, CDR2 SYDVKM. With V trimmed by 5 bases and J by 10 bases, 12 bases remained unmatched. The CDR3 coding sequence is TGTGCCAGCAGTCCCCACCATACCGGGACAGGGGAGCAGTTCTTC. It codes for CASSPHHTGTGEQFF.

CDR3 nucleotides: TGTGCCAGCAACTCTGGGGCTGGCAATCAGCCCCAGCATTTT. This encodes CASNSGAGNQPQHF. V gene TRBV6-1 combines with J gene TRBJ1-5; tentatively, D is TRBD1 (5 bases). Germline V gene sequence: CDR1 MNHNS, CDR2 SASEGT. Trimming removed 7 bases at V and 2 bases at J, with 12 bases between. CDR3 length: 14 amino acids.

The V gene is TRBV6-5, the J gene TRBJ2-6; 7 bases match TRBD1. The CDR3 loop spans 15 amino acids. The V and J ends lost 6 bases and 2 bases, in that order; junction bases with no gene match: 4. The germline V gene encodes CDR1 MNHEY and CDR2 SVGAGI. CDR3 coding DNA: TGTGCCAGCAGCTATGACAGGGCTGGGGCCAACGTCCTGACTTTC. It specifies CASSYDRAGANVLTF.

Comments on this clone: Other DNA sequences in this sample translate to the same CDR3. The rearrangement links TRBV11-3 to TRBJ2-2; no definite D call. Trimming took 5 bases from V and 3 from J, leaving 4 bases between them. CDR3 length: 12 residues. Germline V CDR1 and CDR2: SGHNT, YENEEA. The CDR3 loop is CASSPHTGELFF. CDR3 coding DNA: TGTGCCAGCAGCCCTCACACCGGGGAGCTGTTTTTT.